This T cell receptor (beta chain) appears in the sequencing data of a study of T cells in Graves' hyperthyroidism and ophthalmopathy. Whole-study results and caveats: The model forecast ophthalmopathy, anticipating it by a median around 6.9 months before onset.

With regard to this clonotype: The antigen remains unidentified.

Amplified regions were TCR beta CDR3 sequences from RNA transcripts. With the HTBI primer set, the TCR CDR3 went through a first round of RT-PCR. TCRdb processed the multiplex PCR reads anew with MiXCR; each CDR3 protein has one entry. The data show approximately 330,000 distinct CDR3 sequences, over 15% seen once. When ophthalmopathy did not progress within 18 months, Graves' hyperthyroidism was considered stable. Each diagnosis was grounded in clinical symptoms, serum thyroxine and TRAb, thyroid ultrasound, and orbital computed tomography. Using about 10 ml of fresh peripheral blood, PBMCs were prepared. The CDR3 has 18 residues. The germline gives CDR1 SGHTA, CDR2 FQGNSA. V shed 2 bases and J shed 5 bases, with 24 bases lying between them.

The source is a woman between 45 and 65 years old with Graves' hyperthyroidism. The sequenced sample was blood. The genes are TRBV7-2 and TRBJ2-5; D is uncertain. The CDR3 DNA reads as TGTGCCAGCAGCTTAAGGCGCCCCGAGACGAGGAAAGGGGAGACCCAGTACTTC. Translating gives CASSLRRPETRKGETQYF. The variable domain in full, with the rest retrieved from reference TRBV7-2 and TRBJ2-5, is GAGVSQSPSNKVTEKGKDVELRCDPISGHTALYWYRQSLGQGLEFLIYFQGNSAPDKSGLPSDRFSAERTGGSVSTLTIQRTQQEDSAVYLCASSLRRPETRKGETQYFGPGTRLLVL.